The 6 T cell receptor beta chains below all came from one sample that was sequenced in a study of blood T cells in healthy people across ages (dated by TCRdb to 2015 to 2017). The library was built by means of 5' RACE. Sequencer: Illumina HiSeq 2500. A second PCR of about 6 to 12 cycles was performed with a sample-barcoded 5' primer and a J-beta primer mix. TCRdb cleaned the public reads at Q25 with fastp, built clones with MiXCR and kept in-frame beta chains. Every distinct CDR3 protein forms one entry, paired with its most common genes and DNA. This sample comprises approximately 320,000 distinct CDR3 sequences, around 29% of them detected only once. In total, the top ten clones hold 25% to 30% of the sample. Material for sequencing was blood. These receptor sequences come from a woman in her 70s in good health.

This clonotype was seen many times. The gene calls are TRBV28 and TRBJ2-2; D remains unclear. The length of the CDR3 is 13 residues. Per the germline V gene, CDR1 is MDHEN and CDR2 is SYDVKM. V was shortened by 5 bases and J by 1 base, with 5 bases between the two germline ends. The CDR3 loop is CASSIRNTGELFF. The CDR3 nucleotides read TGTGCCAGCAGTATTAGGAACACCGGGGAGCTGTTTTTT.

This clonotype showed up just a few times. The chain couples TRBV18 to TRBJ1-5, with 10 bases matching TRBD1. This CDR3 contains 12 residues. Germline CDR1 KGHSH, CDR2 LQKENI. V gave up 3 bases and J gave up 13 bases; unmatched junction bases: 3. The chain's CDR3 is CASSPGDRGQHF. The DNA of the CDR3 is TGTGCCAGCTCACCGGGGGACAGGGGACAGCATTTT.

The rearrangement links TRBV4-2 to TRBJ2-7; 11 bases match TRBD2. Germline lookup yields CDR1 LGHNA and CDR2 YNFKEQ. V lost 0 bases, J lost 2 bases, and 3 bases stayed unmatched. The CDR3 is 16 residues long. CDR3 DNA sequence: TGTGCCAGCAGCCAAGAAGAACTAGCGGGAGCCTACGAGCAGTACTTC. Protein: CASSQEELAGAYEQYF.

The rearrangement links TRBV27 to TRBJ2-7; TRBD1 matches 11 bases. The V gene end was trimmed by 5 bases and the J gene end by 0 bases; junction bases not matched to a gene: 3. Germline lookup yields CDR1 MNHEY and CDR2 SMNVEV (reference sequence). This CDR3 contains 15 residues. CDR3 nucleotide sequence: TGTGCCAGCAGTAAGGGGACAGGGGGCTCCTACGAGCAGTACTTC. This sequence encodes CASSKGTGGSYEQYF.

This clonotype was seen a handful of times. The chain links TRBV20-1 to TRBJ1-4; D unclear. V dropped 6 bases and J dropped 6 bases, with 17 bases sitting between them. CDR1 and CDR2 from the germline V gene are DFQATT and SNEGSKA (reference sequence). The CDR3 consists of 14 residues. DNA for the CDR3: TGCAGTGCACATGACGGAGGGCTGGATGAAAAACTGTTTTTT. Protein product: CSAHDGGLDEKLFF.

The sample holds a few counts of this clonotype. The genes are TRBV6-5 and TRBJ2-7; D possibly corresponds to TRBD1 (5 bases). Trimming stripped 6 bases from V and 7 bases from J, with 19 bases between. Germline CDR1 is MNHEY and CDR2 is SVGAGI. This CDR3 is 14 amino acids long. The CDR3 loop is CASSLTVPLLEQYF. The CDR3 DNA is TGTGCCAGCAGCTTGACAGTGCCCTTACTGGAGCAGTACTTC.